Reported below is one T cell receptor beta chain. Its specificity is unknown. The study enrolled patients aged 18 to 65 with newly diagnosed hyperthyroidism of under 2 months' duration. The PBMCs were taken from approximately 11 ml of fresh peripheral blood. This sample was included in a study of T cells in Graves' hyperthyroidism and ophthalmopathy. Study-wide results and caveats: In blood, most of the thyroid clonotypes expanded above 0.001 were also present.

The J segment lost 1 base and the V segment lost 5 bases, leaving 2 bases of the junction unmatched. The CDR3 spans 16 residues. Germline lookup yields CDR1 MDHEN and CDR2 SYDVKM. The source material, RNA transcripts, was used to amplify TCR beta CDR3 regions. Using the HTBI primer set, a first-round RT-PCR was run on the TCR CDR3. Each CDR3 protein gets one entry after TCRdb re-called the multiplex PCR reads with MiXCR. Of under 350,000 distinct CDR3 sequences detected, roughly a fifth appear once; the ten largest clones hold around 50%. The sample consisted of blood. J is TRBJ2-2 and V is TRBV28, with TRBD2 matching over 12 bases. The receptor's source is a woman in her forties or fifties with Graves' hyperthyroidism. CDR3 in amino acids: CASSGLAGWNTGELFF. The CDR3 region has the DNA TGTGCCAGCAGTGGACTAGCGGGATGGAACACCGGGGAGCTGTTTTTT.